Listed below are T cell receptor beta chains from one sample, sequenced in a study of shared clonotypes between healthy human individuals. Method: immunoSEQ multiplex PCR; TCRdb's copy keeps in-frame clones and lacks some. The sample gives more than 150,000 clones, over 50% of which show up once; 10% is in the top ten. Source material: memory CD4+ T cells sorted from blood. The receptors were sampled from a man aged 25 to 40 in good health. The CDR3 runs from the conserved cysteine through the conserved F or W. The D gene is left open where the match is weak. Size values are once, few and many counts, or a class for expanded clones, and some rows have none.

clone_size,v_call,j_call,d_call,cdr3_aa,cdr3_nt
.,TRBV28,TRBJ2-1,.,CASSTWTVHSYNEQFF,TGTGCCAGCAGTACCTGGACAGTACACTCCTACAATGAGCAGTTCTTC
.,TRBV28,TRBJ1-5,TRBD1,CASSSGGSNQPQHF,TGTGCCAGCAGTTCAGGGGGGAGCAATCAGCCCCAGCATTTT
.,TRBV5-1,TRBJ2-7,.,CASNREGYEQYF,TGCGCCAGCAACCGGGAAGGCTACGAGCAGTACTTC
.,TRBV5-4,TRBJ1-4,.,CASSGVVGDEKLFF,TGTGCCAGCAGCGGAGTCGTGGGTGATGAAAAACTGTTTTTT
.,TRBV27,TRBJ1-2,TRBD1,CASSRTGGPYGYTF,TGTGCCAGCAGTCGTACAGGGGGCCCTTATGGCTACACCTTC
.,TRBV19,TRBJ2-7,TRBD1,CASSNPTGSKKNEQYF,TGTGCCAGTAGTAATCCGACAGGGTCGAAGAAAAACGAGCAGTACTTC
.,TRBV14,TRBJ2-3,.,CASSRWRTSTDTQYF,TGTGCCAGCAGCCGGTGGCGGACTAGCACAGATACGCAGTATTTT
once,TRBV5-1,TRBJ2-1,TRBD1,CASSLVGSSQGMGGEQFF,TGCGCCAGCAGCTTGGTGGGATCTTCACAGGGGATGGGCGGTGAGCAGTTCTTC
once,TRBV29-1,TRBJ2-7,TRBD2,CSVEEGGGDYEQYF,TGCAGCGTTGAAGAGGGCGGGGGGGACTACGAGCAGTACTTC
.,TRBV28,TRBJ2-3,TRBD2,CASSLVRGGTDTQYF,TGTGCCAGCAGTTTAGTTCGGGGGGGCACAGATACGCAGTATTTT
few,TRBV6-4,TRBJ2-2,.,CASSDSDTNTGELFF,TGTGCCAGCAGTGACTCGGACACGAACACCGGGGAGCTGTTTTTT
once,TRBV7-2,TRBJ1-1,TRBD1,CASSSTGVPTEAFF,TGTGCCAGCAGCTCCACAGGGGTGCCCACTGAAGCTTTCTTT
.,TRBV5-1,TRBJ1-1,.,CASSLDSQGVGTEAFF,TGCGCCAGCAGCTTGGATTCGCAGGGAGTAGGCACTGAAGCTTTCTTT
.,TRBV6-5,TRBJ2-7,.,CASSYWGVSYEQYF,TGTGCCAGCAGTTACTGGGGGGTCTCCTACGAGCAGTACTTC
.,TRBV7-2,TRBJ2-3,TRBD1,CASSIDRGADTQYF,TGTGCCAGCAGCATAGACAGGGGGGCAGATACGCAGTATTTT
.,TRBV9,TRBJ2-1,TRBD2,CASSVMLAGGSEQFF,TGTGCCAGCAGCGTAATGCTAGCGGGAGGAAGTGAGCAGTTCTTC
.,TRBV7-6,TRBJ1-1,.,CASSPTNMNTEAFF,TGTGCCAGCAGCCCCACGAATATGAACACTGAAGCTTTCTTT
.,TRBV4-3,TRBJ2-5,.,CASSQDLAWGETQYF,TGCGCCAGCAGCCAAGATCTAGCCTGGGGAGAGACCCAGTACTTC
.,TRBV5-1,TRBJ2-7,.,CASRDPSSYEQYF,TGCGCCAGCCGCGACCCGTCCTCCTACGAGCAGTACTTC
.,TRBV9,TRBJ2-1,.,CASSVGGGASYNEQFF,TGTGCCAGCAGCGTAGGTGGTGGGGCATCCTACAATGAGCAGTTCTTC
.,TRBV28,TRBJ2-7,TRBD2,CASSLSSGVPNYEQYF,TGTGCCAGCAGTTTATCTAGCGGGGTTCCTAACTACGAGCAGTACTTC
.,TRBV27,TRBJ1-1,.,CASSPGMGMNTEAFF,TGTGCCAGCAGTCCCGGGATGGGGATGAACACTGAAGCTTTCTTT
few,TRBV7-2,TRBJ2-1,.,CASSAMGASAYNEQFF,TGTGCCAGCAGCGCCATGGGGGCTAGCGCGTACAATGAGCAGTTCTTC
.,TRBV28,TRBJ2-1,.,CASSLLGGSDNEQFF,TGTGCCAGCAGTTTATTGGGTGGTAGCGACAATGAGCAGTTCTTC
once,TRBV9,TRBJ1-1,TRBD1,CASSVGGQTEAFF,TGTGCCAGCAGCGTTGGGGGACAGACTGAAGCTTTCTTT
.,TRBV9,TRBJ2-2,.,CASSAPEGRELFF,TGTGCCAGCAGCGCCCCTGAGGGACGGGAGCTGTTTTTT
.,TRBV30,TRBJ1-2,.,CAWTRANYGYTF,TGTGCCTGGACAAGAGCTAACTATGGCTACACCTTC
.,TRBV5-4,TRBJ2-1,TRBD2,CASSPRDYYNEQFF,TGTGCCAGCAGCCCCCGGGACTACTACAATGAGCAGTTCTTC
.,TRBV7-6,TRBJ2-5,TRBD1,CASSQDRARQETQYF,TGTGCCAGCAGCCAAGACAGGGCTCGTCAAGAGACCCAGTACTTC
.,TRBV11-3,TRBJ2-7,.,CASSSAASSYEQYF,TGTGCCAGTTCTTCGGCAGCGAGCTCCTACGAGCAGTACTTC
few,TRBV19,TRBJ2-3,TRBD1,CASSPGHRGSTDTQYF,TGTGCCAGTAGCCCGGGACACAGGGGGAGCACAGATACGCAGTATTTT
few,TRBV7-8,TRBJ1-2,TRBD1,CASSSGDRDGYTF,TGTGCCAGCAGCTCCGGGGACAGGGATGGCTACACCTTC
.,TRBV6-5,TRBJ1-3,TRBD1,CASSYSTGARIDTIYF,TGTGCCAGCAGTTACTCTACAGGGGCTCGCATCGACACCATATATTTT
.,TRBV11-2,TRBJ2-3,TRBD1,CASSLRGHASTDTQYF,TGTGCCAGCAGCTTAAGGGGGCACGCTAGCACAGATACGCAGTATTTT
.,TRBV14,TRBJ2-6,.,CASSPHEGSPPTF,TGTGCCAGCAGCCCCCACGAGGGGAGTCCCCCGACTTTC
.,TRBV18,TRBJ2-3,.,CASSPEGLRDTQYF,TGTGCCAGCTCACCGGAAGGACTACGTGATACGCAGTATTTT
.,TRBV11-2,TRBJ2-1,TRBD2,CASSPGTSGRSNEQFF,TGTGCCAGCAGTCCCGGGACTAGCGGGAGGTCCAATGAGCAGTTCTTC
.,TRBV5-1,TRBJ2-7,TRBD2,CASSITGTSFSEQYF,TGCGCCAGCAGTATCACCGGGACTAGCTTCTCCGAGCAGTACTTC
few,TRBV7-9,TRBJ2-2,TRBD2,CASSWDLAGRGTGELFF,TGTGCCAGCAGCTGGGATCTAGCGGGACGTGGCACCGGGGAGCTGTTTTTT
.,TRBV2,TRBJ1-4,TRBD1,CASSKGGGGNEKLFF,TGTGCCAGCAGCAAAGGGGGCGGTGGTAATGAAAAACTGTTTTTT
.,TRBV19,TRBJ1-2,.,CASSIGPLDWGDYGYTF,TGTGCCAGTAGTATAGGCCCCCTGGACTGGGGGGACTATGGCTACACCTTC
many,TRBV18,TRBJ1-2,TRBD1,CASSLGTGGAYGYTF,TGTGCCAGCTCACTCGGGACAGGGGGCGCCTATGGCTACACCTTC